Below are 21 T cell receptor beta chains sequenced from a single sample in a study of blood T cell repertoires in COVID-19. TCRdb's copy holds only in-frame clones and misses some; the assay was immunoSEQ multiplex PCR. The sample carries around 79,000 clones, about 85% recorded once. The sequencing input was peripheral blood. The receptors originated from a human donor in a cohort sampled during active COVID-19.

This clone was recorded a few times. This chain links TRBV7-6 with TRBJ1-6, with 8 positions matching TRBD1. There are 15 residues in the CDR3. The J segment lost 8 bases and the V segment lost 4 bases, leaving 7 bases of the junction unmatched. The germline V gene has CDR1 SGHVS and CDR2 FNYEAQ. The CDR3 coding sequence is TGTGCCAGCAGCTCAACAGGGGGTCGGGATTCACCCCTCCACTTT. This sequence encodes CASSSTGGRDSPLHF.

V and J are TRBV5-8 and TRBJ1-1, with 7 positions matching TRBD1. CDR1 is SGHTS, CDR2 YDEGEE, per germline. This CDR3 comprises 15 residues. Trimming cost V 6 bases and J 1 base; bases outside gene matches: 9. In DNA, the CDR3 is TGTGCCAGCACCCTCGAGGACAGGTGGAACACTGAAGCTTTCTTT. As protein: CASTLEDRWNTEAFF.

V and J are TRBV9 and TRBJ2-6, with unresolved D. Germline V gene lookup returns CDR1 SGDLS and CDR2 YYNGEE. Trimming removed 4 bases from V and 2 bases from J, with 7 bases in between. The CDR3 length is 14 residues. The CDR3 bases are TGTGCCAGCAGCCCCAGTGCTGGGGCCAACGTCCTGACTTTC. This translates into CASSPSAGANVLTF.

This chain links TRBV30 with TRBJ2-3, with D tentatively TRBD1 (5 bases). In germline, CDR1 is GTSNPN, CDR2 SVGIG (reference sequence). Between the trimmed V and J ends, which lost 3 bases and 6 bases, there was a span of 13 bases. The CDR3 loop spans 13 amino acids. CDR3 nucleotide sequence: TGTGCCTGGAGCCAACAGGCACGGGATACGCAGTATTTT. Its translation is CAWSQQARDTQYF.

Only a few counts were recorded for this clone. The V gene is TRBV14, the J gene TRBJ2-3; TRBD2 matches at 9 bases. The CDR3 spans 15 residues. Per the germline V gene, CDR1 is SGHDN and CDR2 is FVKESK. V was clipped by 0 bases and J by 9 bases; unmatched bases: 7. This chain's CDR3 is CASSQDRAGGGTQYF. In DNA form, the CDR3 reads TGTGCCAGCAGCCAAGATCGAGCGGGAGGAGGGACGCAGTATTTT.

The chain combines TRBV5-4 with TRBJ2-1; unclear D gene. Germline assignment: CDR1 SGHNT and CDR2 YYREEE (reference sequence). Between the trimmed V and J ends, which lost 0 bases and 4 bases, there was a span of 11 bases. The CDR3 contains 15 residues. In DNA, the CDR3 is TGTGCCAGCAGCTTGGGTTCCCCCCTTTACAATGAGCAGTTCTTC. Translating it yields CASSLGSPLYNEQFF.

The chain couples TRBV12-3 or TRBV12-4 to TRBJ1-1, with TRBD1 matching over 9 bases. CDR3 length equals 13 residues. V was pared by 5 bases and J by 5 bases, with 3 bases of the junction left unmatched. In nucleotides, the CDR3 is TGTGCCAGCAGTCTAGGACAGGGGACTGAAGCTTTCTTT. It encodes CASSLGQGTEAFF.

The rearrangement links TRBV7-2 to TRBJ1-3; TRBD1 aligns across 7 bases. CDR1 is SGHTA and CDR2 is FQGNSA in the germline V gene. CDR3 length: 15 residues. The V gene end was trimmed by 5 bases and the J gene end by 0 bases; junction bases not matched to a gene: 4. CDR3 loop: CASSRDRASGNTIYF. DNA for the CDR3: TGTGCCAGCAGCCGTGACAGGGCCTCTGGAAACACCATATATTTT.

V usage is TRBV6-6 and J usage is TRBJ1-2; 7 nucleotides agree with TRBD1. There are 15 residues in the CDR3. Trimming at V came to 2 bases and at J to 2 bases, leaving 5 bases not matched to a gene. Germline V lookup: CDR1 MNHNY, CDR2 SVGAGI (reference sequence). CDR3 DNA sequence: TGTGCCAGCAGTTACAGGGGGCGAGGGAACTATGGCTACACCTTC. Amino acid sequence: CASSYRGRGNYGYTF.

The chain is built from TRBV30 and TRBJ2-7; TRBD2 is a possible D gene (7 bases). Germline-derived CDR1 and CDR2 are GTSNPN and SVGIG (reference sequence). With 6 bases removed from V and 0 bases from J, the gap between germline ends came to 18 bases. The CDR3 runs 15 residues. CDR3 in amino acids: CACPRGGYSSYEQYF. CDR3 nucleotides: TGTGCCTGCCCCCGCGGGGGCTACTCCTCCTACGAGCAGTACTTC.

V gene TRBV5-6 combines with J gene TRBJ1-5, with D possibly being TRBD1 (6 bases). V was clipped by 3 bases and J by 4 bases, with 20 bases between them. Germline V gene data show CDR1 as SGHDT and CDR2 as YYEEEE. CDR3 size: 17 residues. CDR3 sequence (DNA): TGTGCCAGCAGCTCCCGGTTGTTGATGGACAGAAATCAGCCCCAGCATTTT. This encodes CASSSRLLMDRNQPQHF.

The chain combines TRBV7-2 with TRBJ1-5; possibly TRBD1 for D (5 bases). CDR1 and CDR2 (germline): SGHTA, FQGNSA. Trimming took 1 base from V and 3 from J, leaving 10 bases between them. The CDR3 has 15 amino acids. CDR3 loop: CASSLETANNQPQHF. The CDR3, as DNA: TGTGCCAGCAGCTTAGAGACAGCGAACAATCAGCCCCAGCATTTT.

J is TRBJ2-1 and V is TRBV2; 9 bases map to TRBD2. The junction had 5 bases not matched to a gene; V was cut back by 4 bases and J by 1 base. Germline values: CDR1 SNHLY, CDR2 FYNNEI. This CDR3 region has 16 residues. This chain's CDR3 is CASSVERGVSYNEQFF. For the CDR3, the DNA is TGTGCCAGCAGTGTCGAGCGGGGGGTATCCTACAATGAGCAGTTCTTC.

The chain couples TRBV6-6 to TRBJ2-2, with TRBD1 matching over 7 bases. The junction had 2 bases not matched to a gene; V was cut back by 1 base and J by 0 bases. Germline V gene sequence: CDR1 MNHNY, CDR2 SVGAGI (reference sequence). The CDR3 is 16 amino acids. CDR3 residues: CASSYLGQTNTGELFF. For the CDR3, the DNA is TGTGCCAGCAGTTACTTGGGACAGACGAACACCGGGGAGCTGTTTTTT.

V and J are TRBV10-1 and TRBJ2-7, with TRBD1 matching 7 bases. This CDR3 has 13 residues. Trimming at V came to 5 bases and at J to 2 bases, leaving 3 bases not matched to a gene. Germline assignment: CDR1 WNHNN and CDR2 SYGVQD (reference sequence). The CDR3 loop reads CASSPGQTYEQYF. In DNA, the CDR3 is TGCGCCAGCAGTCCGGGACAGACCTACGAGCAGTACTTC.

The CDR3 protein is CASSKPGLVALDSGANVLTF. In DNA, the CDR3 is TGCGCCAGCAGCAAACCGGGACTAGTCGCTCTCGACTCTGGGGCCAACGTCCTGACTTTC. V is TRBV5-1 and J is TRBJ2-6; 8 bases line up with TRBD2. CDR1 is SGHRS, CDR2 YFSETQ, per germline. The V and J ends lost 4 bases and 0 bases, in that order; junction bases with no gene match: 15. The CDR3 covers 20 residues.

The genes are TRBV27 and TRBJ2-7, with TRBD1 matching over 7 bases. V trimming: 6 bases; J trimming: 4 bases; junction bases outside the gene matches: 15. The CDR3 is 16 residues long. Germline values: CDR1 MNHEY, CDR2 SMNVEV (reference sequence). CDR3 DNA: TGTGCCAGCAGCCCAATCCCCCAGACAGGGCTGTACGAGCAGTACTTC. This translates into CASSPIPQTGLYEQYF.

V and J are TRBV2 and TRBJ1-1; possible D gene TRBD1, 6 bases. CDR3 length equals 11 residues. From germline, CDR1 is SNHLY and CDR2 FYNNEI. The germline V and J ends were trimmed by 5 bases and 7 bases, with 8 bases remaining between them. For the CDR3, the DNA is TGTGCCAGCAGTTCGGACAGTGAAGCTTTCTTT. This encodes CASSSDSEAFF.

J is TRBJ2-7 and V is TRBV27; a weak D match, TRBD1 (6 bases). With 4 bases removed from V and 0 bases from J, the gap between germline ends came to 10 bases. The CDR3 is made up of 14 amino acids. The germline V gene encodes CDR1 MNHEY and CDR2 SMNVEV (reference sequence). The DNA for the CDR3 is TGTGCCAGCAGTTCGCAGGGGCCCTCCTACGAGCAGTACTTC. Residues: CASSSQGPSYEQYF.

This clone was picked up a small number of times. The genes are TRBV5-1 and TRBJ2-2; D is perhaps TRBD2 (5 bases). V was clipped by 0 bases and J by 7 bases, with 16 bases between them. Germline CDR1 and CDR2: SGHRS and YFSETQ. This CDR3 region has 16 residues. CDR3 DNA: TGCGCCAGCAGCTTGGTCGCGGGCGCGTCGGGCGGGGAGCTGTTTTTT. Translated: CASSLVAGASGGELFF.

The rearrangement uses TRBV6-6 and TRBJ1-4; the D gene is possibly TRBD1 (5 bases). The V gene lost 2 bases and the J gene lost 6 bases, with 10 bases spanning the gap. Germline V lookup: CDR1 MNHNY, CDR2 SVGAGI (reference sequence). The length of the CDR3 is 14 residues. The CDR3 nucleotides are TGTGCCAGCAGTTACCCCGGAGGGGATGAAAAACTGTTTTTT. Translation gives CASSYPGGDEKLFF.